This TCR beta chain was captured by sequencing in a study of blood T cell repertoires in COVID-19. About the study: Samples of COVID-19 (acute and convalescent) were obtained from the United States, Italy and Spain. In each case, the material was cDNA or gDNA derived from T cells, B-cell-depleted T cells, or PBMCs.

Enrollees, about 18 to 95 years old, lived in approximately 24 US areas. Authors' methods: From reference gene primer amplification, estimates of nucleated cell counts were derived. Some clones are missing from TCRdb's copy, which holds only in-frame ones; the method was immunoSEQ multiplex PCR. That table gives V, J and clone size, and the DNA gave D and trimming. This table holds roughly 400,000 clones, 70% to 90% found once. The CDR3 has 16 amino acids. The germline V gene has CDR1 SGHRS and CDR2 YFSETQ. Trimming left V 4 bases short and J 3 bases short, with 18 bases between. What was sequenced was PBMCs or T cells enriched from blood (not recorded which). V and J are TRBV5-1 and TRBJ2-3, with TRBD2 as a possible D gene (5 bases). The sequence was obtained from a woman aged 18-35 years who had been exposed to COVID-19. The CDR3 DNA reads TGCGCCAGCAGCCCCCGGACTGGTGCTTCTACAGATACGCAGTATTTT. Amino acid sequence: CASSPRTGASTDTQYF.